The 28 T cell receptor beta chains presented below share a single source sample, sequenced in a study of neoadjuvant anti-PD-1 for oral cavity cancer. Using immunoSEQ multiplex PCR, the repertoire was profiled, and TCRdb retains in-frame clones only, with some absent. The sample records around 15,000 clones, around 40% being singletons. Time point reported: after neoadjuvant nivolumab, at surgical resection. This sample comprised tumor tissue, obtained after nivolumab (anti-PD-1) treatment. These receptors came from a person aged 35 to 85 with oral cavity squamous cell carcinoma.

The CDR3 nucleotides read TGCGCCAGCAGTGAGTATTCCCCGACCTCGGGGGACTATGGCTACACCTTC. It codes for CASSEYSPTSGDYGYTF. This chain joins TRBV10-2 and TRBJ1-2, with a weak D call TRBD1 (5 bases). The V and J ends lost 1 base and 3 bases respectively, with 18 bases between them. CDR3 length: 17 residues. Germline CDR1 WSHSY, CDR2 SAAADI.

The chain employs TRBV27 and TRBJ1-6; D call uncertain. The germline V and J ends were trimmed by 2 bases and 7 bases, with 12 bases remaining between them. Germline CDR1 reads MNHEY; CDR2 reads SMNVEV (reference sequence). This CDR3 spans 15 amino acids. In DNA form, the CDR3 reads TGTGCCAGCAGTTTAGGGCGGCAGCCCAATTCACCCCTCCACTTT. Translating gives CASSLGRQPNSPLHF.

This chain connects TRBV14 to TRBJ1-1; D is unclear. Trimming removed 0 bases at V and 5 bases at J, with 7 bases between. The CDR3 contains 13 residues. CDR1 is SGHDN, CDR2 FVKESK, per germline. The CDR3, as DNA: TGTGCCAGCAGCCAAGAATTAAGGACTGAAGCTTTCTTT. Its translation: CASSQELRTEAFF.

The chain links TRBV29-1 to TRBJ2-2; tentative D call: TRBD1 (6 bases). Germline CDR1 SQVTM, CDR2 ANQGSEA. V gave up 6 bases and J gave up 7 bases, with 15 bases separating them. This CDR3 has 13 amino acids. CDR3 nucleotide sequence: TGCAGCGTCCTGACAGGAAGGGGCGGGGAGCTGTTTTTT. Residues: CSVLTGRGGELFF.

This clone was seen a few times. The CDR3 DNA sequence: TGTGCCAGCAGTACTAGCGGGGGAAACTACGAGCAGTACTTC. Translated: CASSTSGGNYEQYF. This chain uses TRBV6-5 with TRBJ2-7; 11 bases are a match to TRBD2. The J segment lost 3 bases and the V segment lost 5 bases, leaving 3 bases of the junction unmatched. There are 14 residues in the CDR3. The germline V gene encodes CDR1 MNHEY and CDR2 SVGAGI.

Only a few counts were recorded for this clone. The CDR3: CAIRDREGTNYGYTF. The CDR3 DNA reads as TGTGCCATCCGGGACAGGGAAGGCACTAACTATGGCTACACCTTC. This chain links TRBV10-3 with TRBJ1-2; 9 bases align to TRBD1. The CDR3 runs to 15 residues. The ends lost 8 bases at V and 0 bases at J; junction bases unmatched: 7. Looked up from germline, CDR1 is ENHRY and CDR2 is SYGVKD.

This clone turned up a few times. The rearrangement links TRBV6-1 to TRBJ1-5; 8 positions match TRBD1. Germline V lookup: CDR1 MNHNS, CDR2 SASEGT. The CDR3 consists of 14 residues. Trimming cost V 6 bases and J 5 bases; bases outside gene matches: 6. The CDR3: CASRSGTGYQPQHF. In DNA form, the CDR3 reads TGTGCCAGCAGGTCCGGGACAGGTTATCAGCCCCAGCATTTT.

This clone appeared a few times. The rearrangement uses TRBV7-8 and TRBJ2-5; D tentatively fits TRBD1 or TRBD2 (5 bases each). The germline gives CDR1 SGHVS, CDR2 FQNEAQ. CDR3 size: 15 residues. The germline V and J ends were trimmed by 2 bases and 5 bases, with 15 bases remaining between them. The CDR3 region has the DNA TGTGCCAGCAGCTTAAGAGGTCCCGAGGGGGAGACCCAGTACTTC. Translated: CASSLRGPEGETQYF.

In this sample, this clone turned up a few times. This sequence joins TRBV6-6 and TRBJ1-1; no firm D call. In germline, CDR1 is MNHNY, CDR2 SVGAGI (reference sequence). The CDR3 loop spans 16 amino acids. Trimming left V 6 bases short and J 0 bases short, with 17 bases between. CDR3: CASSHYRETLNTEAFF. The CDR3, as DNA: TGTGCCAGCAGCCATTACAGAGAAACTTTGAACACTGAAGCTTTCTTT.

This clone was observed many times. V and J are TRBV9 and TRBJ2-5, with D uncertain. Germline assignment: CDR1 SGDLS and CDR2 YYNGEE. The CDR3 covers 18 residues. Trimming shortened V by 4 bases and J by 2 bases, and 24 bases separated the two germline ends. CDR3 nucleotide sequence: TGTGCCAGCAGCCCAAGAGGTGGGGTAACAATAGGACAAGAGACCCAGTACTTC. Translating gives CASSPRGGVTIGQETQYF. Variable domain in full (rest from reference TRBV9 and TRBJ2-5): DSGVTQTPKHLITATGQRVTLRCSPRSGDLSVYWYQQSLDQGLQFLIQYYNGEERAKGNILERFSAQQFPDLHSELNLSSLELGDSALYFCASSPRGGVTIGQETQYFGPGTRLLVL.

V usage is TRBV7-2 and J usage is TRBJ2-5; tentative D call: TRBD2 (5 bases). The CDR3 sequence is 11 residues long. The germline gives CDR1 SGHTA, CDR2 FQGNSA. V was cut by 7 bases and J by 5 bases, with 8 bases left in between. The CDR3 coding sequence is TGTGCCAGCACCCCGGGGGAGACCCAGTACTTC. Protein product: CASTPGETQYF.

This clone was recorded a few times. The CDR3 DNA is TGTGCCAGCAGTGACTCAAGACAGGGGGCACCTAACTATGGCTACACCTTC. This encodes CASSDSRQGAPNYGYTF. The rearrangement uses TRBV6-4 and TRBJ1-2, with 10 positions matching TRBD1. The CDR3 runs to 17 residues. The trim removed 0 bases at V and 0 bases at J, leaving 4 bases unmatched. CDR1 is MRHNA, CDR2 SNTAGT, per germline.

The gene calls are TRBV11-2 and TRBJ2-5; tentatively, D is TRBD2 (6 bases). Germline lookup yields CDR1 SGHAT and CDR2 FQNNGV. V dropped 5 bases and J dropped 5 bases, with 15 bases sitting between them. The CDR3 has 14 amino acids. The CDR3 reads CASSPRGARETQYF. The CDR3 DNA sequence: TGTGCCAGCAGCCCCCGCGGGGCGAGGGAGACCCAGTACTTC. Full variable domain (rest looked up from reference TRBV11-2 and TRBJ2-5): EAGVAQSPRYKIIEKRQSVAFWCNPISGHATLYWYQQILGQGPKLLIQFQNNGVVDDSQLPKDRFSAERLKGVDSTLKIQPAKLEDSAVYLCASSPRGARETQYFGPGTRLLVL.

CDR3 amino acids: CASTLTGYNQPQHF. CDR3 in DNA: TGTGCCAGCACCTTGACAGGTTATAATCAGCCCCAGCATTTT. This chain links TRBV28 with TRBJ1-5; D is possibly TRBD1 (6 bases). The CDR3 sequence is 14 residues long. The V gene's germline CDR1 is MDHEN and CDR2 SYDVKM. The germline V and J ends were trimmed by 7 bases and 4 bases, with 14 bases remaining between them.

This clone rates as medium-sized. The rearrangement joins TRBV7-2 to TRBJ2-3; 10 bases are shared with TRBD2. CDR3 length equals 15 residues. Per the germline V gene, CDR1 is SGHTA and CDR2 is FQGNSA. The trim removed 7 bases at V and 2 bases at J, leaving 6 bases unmatched. In DNA, the CDR3 is TGTGCCAGCAACCTAGCGGGGGCCTACACAGATACGCAGTATTTT. Translating it yields CASNLAGAYTDTQYF.

The rearrangement uses TRBV2 and TRBJ2-5; maybe TRBD2 (6 bases). CDR1 and CDR2 (germline): SNHLY, FYNNEI. This CDR3 comprises 14 residues. V was clipped by 5 bases and J by 5 bases, with 15 bases between them. In DNA form, the CDR3 reads TGTGCCAGCAGTCGGACTACTAGCATTGAGACCCAGTACTTC. It yields the protein CASSRTTSIETQYF.

This sequence joins TRBV5-4 and TRBJ1-1, with D perhaps TRBD1 (6 bases). Germline V gene lookup returns CDR1 SGHNT and CDR2 YYREEE (reference sequence). CDR3 length: 16 amino acids. V lost 4 bases and J 1 base, leaving 17 bases between the germline ends. CDR3 region: CASSRENRESNTEAFF. The CDR3, as DNA: TGTGCCAGCAGCCGAGAGAACAGGGAATCGAACACTGAAGCTTTCTTT.

This chain links TRBV6-6 with TRBJ2-2; TRBD1 is a possible D gene (6 bases). V was cut by 6 bases and J by 2 bases, with 10 bases left in between. Germline lookup yields CDR1 MNHNY and CDR2 SVGAGI (reference sequence). The CDR3 contains 14 residues. The CDR3: CASRQGRNTGELFF. DNA for the CDR3: TGTGCCAGCAGACAGGGACGAAACACCGGGGAGCTGTTTTTT.

The chain employs TRBV18 and TRBJ1-6; D remains ambiguous. V was pared by 3 bases and J by 0 bases, with 12 bases between. Germline lookup yields CDR1 KGHSH and CDR2 LQKENI. The CDR3 runs 17 residues. The CDR3 here is CASSPLYGSSYNSPLHF. The CDR3 DNA reads TGTGCCAGCTCACCTCTATATGGAAGCTCCTATAATTCACCCCTCCACTTT.

This rearrangement joins TRBV7-2 to TRBJ2-1; D gene ambiguous. CDR1 and CDR2 from the germline V gene are SGHTA and FQGNSA. The V and J ends lost 5 bases and 1 base respectively, with 15 bases between them. This CDR3 has 16 amino acids. As DNA, the CDR3 is TGTGCCAGCAGCCCTCTAAAAGCCCGTTCCTACAATGAGCAGTTCTTC. Its translation: CASSPLKARSYNEQFF.

This clone was seen a few times. This rearrangement joins TRBV6-6 to TRBJ2-3; D remains ambiguous. Germline CDR1 is MNHNY and CDR2 is SVGAGI (reference sequence). V lost 5 bases and J 0 bases, leaving 9 bases between the germline ends. The CDR3 is 14 amino acids. The CDR3 sequence is CASSVTSSTDTQYF. The CDR3 region has the DNA TGTGCCAGCAGTGTGACCTCTAGCACAGATACGCAGTATTTT.

In this sample, this clone turned up a few times. This sequence joins TRBV5-6 and TRBJ1-2, with a tentative D call TRBD1 (6 bases). The CDR3 covers 14 residues. Per the germline V gene, CDR1 is SGHDT and CDR2 is YYEEEE. Trimming shortened V by 4 bases and J by 4 bases, and 14 bases separated the two germline ends. The CDR3: CASSPTGGGYGYTF. DNA of the CDR3: TGTGCCAGCAGCCCAACCGGGGGCGGCTATGGCTACACCTTC.

In this sample, this clone turned up a few times. This chain uses TRBV7-6 with TRBJ2-3; the D is unclear. This CDR3 is built from 16 residues. Deletions cut 1 base from V and 5 bases from J, with 16 bases between. The germline CDR1 and CDR2 sequences are SGHVS and FNYEAQ. The CDR3 sequence: CASSLVRVGLGDTQYF. The CDR3 bases are TGTGCCAGCAGCTTAGTGCGCGTGGGGTTGGGAGATACGCAGTATTTT.

This clone was seen a handful of times. CDR3 loop: CASSPQVTYNEQFF. The CDR3 DNA is TGTGCCAGCAGCCCACAGGTTACCTACAATGAGCAGTTCTTC. The rearrangement links TRBV9 to TRBJ2-1; TRBD1 is a possible D gene (5 bases). V lost 4 bases and J lost 2, with 10 bases in between. Germline V gene lookup returns CDR1 SGDLS and CDR2 YYNGEE. CDR3 size: 14 residues.

The sample holds a few counts of this clone. The chain joins TRBV5-3 to TRBJ1-2; a possible D gene is TRBD1 (6 bases). TRBV5-3 is annotated as an ORF whose role is uncertain. The CDR3 length is 15 residues. The ends were cut back, 4 bases at V and 3 bases at J, with 16 bases in the middle. The CDR3 is CARSPQGGRDYGYTF. The CDR3 DNA reads TGTGCCAGAAGCCCCCAAGGGGGACGGGACTATGGCTACACCTTC.

This clone has a single count. The V and J genes are TRBV27 and TRBJ1-2, with D possibly matching TRBD1 (5 bases). Trimming cost V 5 bases and J 6 bases, with 16 bases left between them. Germline CDR1 and CDR2: MNHEY and SMNVEV (reference sequence). The CDR3 has 14 residues. The CDR3 loop is CASSEWAGRDGYTF. CDR3 nucleotide sequence: TGTGCCAGCAGTGAATGGGCAGGGAGAGATGGCTACACCTTC.

J is TRBJ2-1 and V is TRBV27, with 7 bases identical to TRBD1. Looked up from germline, CDR1 is MNHEY and CDR2 is SMNVEV (reference sequence). Trimming cost V 4 bases and J 6 bases; bases outside gene matches: 9. The CDR3 covers 15 residues. This CDR3 is CASSSYSGTANEQFF. Here the CDR3 DNA reads TGTGCCAGCAGTTCCTATTCCGGGACAGCCAATGAGCAGTTCTTC.

The chain is built from TRBV2 and TRBJ1-6; a weak D match, TRBD1 (5 bases). Per the germline V gene, CDR1 is SNHLY and CDR2 is FYNNEI. The CDR3 is made up of 13 amino acids. CDR3 residues: CAEGTGLFSPLHF. The CDR3 nucleotides are TGTGCGGAGGGAACAGGCCTCTTTTCACCCCTCCACTTT.